One T cell receptor beta chain is described in this entry. With 0 bases clipped from V and 1 base from J, the junction kept 3 bases outside the gene matches. This CDR3 has 16 residues. Per germline, CDR1 SGHNT and CDR2 YYREEE (reference sequence). From blood CD8+ and CD4+ T cells, the TCR beta chain was sequenced. This sample was taken from a study of CD8 T cells in Susac syndrome. With random hexamers, roughly 0.45 to 1 ug RNA was reverse transcribed. immunoSEQ multiplex PCR amplified TCR beta CDR3 across 54 Vbeta, 13 Jbeta. TCRdb re-called the immunoSEQ multiplex PCR reads through MiXCR, storing one row per CDR3 protein. The table has approximately 200,000 distinct CDR3 sequences, 85% to 95% seen once.

The sequencing sample was made of CD4+ T cells from PBMCs. The chain combines TRBV5-4 with TRBJ2-3; TRBD2 aligns across 9 bases. This sequence was found in a human donor with multiple sclerosis. CDR3 DNA: TGTGCCAGCAGCTTGGCGACTAGCGGCCGCACAGATACGCAGTATTTT. Encoded protein: CASSLATSGRTDTQYF.